This T cell receptor beta chain emerged from a study of blood T cell repertoires in COVID-19. Participants were aged about 18 to 89 years from around 25 US areas. In Cohort 3, a recovered donor had either two negative PCRs, clearance, or symptom resolution. Profiled with immunoSEQ multiplex PCR; TCRdb holds only in-frame clones, not every one. In the table there are 250,000 to 300,000 clones, approximately 84% of which are singletons. V was pared by 0 bases and J by 4 bases, with 5 bases of the junction left unmatched. The germline gives CDR1 LGHDT, CDR2 YNNKEL (reference sequence). The CDR3 spans 17 residues.

This chain links TRBV3-1 (or the pseudogene TRBV3-2) with TRBJ2-4; 11 bases align to TRBD1. What was sequenced was PBMCs or T cells enriched from blood (not recorded which). This sequence was found in a man between 50 and 59 years old who had recovered from COVID-19. The CDR3 reads CASSQDEGTGGKNIQYF. The DNA of the CDR3 is TGTGCCAGCAGCCAAGATGAGGGGACAGGGGGGAAAAACATTCAGTACTTC.